Reported below is one T cell receptor beta chain. These data come from a study of blood T cell repertoires in COVID-19. Produced via immunoSEQ multiplex PCR; TCRdb's table is partial and in-frame only. The sample lists 250,000 to 300,000 clones; about 86% were seen once. V was cut by 2 bases and J by 8 bases, with 13 bases left in between. The CDR3 runs to 13 residues. The V gene's germline CDR1 is SGHNT and CDR2 YYREEE (reference sequence). Sequencing was carried out using peripheral blood. The receptor was isolated from a woman aged 70-85 years with COVID-19, enrolled during active disease. The V gene is TRBV5-4, the J gene TRBJ1-2; D gene ambiguous. The CDR3 here is CASSFGVLDGYTF. The CDR3 coding sequence is TGTGCCAGCAGCTTCGGGGTATTGGACGGCTACACCTTC.